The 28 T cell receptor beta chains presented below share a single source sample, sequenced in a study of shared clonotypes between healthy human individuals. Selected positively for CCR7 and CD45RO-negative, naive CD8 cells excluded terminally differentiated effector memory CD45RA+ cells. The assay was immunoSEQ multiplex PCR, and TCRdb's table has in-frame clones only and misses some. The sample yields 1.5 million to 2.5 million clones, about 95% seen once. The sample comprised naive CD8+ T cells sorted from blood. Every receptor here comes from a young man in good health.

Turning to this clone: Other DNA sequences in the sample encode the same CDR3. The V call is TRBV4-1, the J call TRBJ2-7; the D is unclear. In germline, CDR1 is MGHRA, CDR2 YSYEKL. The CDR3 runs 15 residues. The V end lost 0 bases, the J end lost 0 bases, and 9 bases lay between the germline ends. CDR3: CASSQDRGYSYEQYF. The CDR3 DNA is TGCGCCAGCAGCCAAGATCGCGGATACTCCTACGAGCAGTACTTC.

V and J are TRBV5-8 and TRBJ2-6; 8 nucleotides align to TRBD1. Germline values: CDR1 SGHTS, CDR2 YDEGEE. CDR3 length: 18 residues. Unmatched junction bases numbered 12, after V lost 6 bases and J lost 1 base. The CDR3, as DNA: TGTGCCAGCACCTCAAGGGGGACAGGATTTTCTGGGGCCAACGTCCTGACTTTC. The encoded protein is CASTSRGTGFSGANVLTF.

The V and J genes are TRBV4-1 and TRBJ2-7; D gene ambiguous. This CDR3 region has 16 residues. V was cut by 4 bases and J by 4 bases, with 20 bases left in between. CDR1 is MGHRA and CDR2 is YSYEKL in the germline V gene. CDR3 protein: CASSPLPGRLGYEQYF. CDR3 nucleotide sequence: TGCGCCAGCAGCCCCCTACCTGGACGGCTTGGGTACGAGCAGTACTTC.

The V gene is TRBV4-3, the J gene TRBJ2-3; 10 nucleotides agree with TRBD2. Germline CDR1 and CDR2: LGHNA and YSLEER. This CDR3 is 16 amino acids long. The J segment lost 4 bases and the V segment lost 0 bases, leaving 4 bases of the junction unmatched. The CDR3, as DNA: TGCGCCAGCAGCCAAGAGCGCCTAGCGGGAGCAGATACGCAGTATTTT. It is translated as CASSQERLAGADTQYF.

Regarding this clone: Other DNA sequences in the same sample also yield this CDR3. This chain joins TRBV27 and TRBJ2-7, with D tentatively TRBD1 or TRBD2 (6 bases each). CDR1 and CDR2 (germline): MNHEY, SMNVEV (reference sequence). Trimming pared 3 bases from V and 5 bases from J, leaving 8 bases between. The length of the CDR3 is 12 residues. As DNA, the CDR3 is TGTGCCAGCAGTTTGAGGGGGGACGAGCAGTACTTC. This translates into CASSLRGDEQYF.

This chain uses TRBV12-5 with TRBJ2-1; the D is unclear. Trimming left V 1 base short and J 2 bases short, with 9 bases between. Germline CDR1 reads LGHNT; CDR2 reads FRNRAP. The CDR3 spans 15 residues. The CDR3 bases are TGTGCTAGTGGTTTGGGGCACAATACCTACAATGAGCAGTTCTTC. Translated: CASGLGHNTYNEQFF.

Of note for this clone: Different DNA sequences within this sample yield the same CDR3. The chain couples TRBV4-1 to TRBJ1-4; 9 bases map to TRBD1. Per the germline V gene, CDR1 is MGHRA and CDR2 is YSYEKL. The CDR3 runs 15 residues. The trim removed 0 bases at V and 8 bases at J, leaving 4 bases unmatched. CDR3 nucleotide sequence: TGCGCCAGCAGCCAAGATGGGGGGACAGGGGAAAAACTGTTTTTT. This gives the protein CASSQDGGTGEKLFF.

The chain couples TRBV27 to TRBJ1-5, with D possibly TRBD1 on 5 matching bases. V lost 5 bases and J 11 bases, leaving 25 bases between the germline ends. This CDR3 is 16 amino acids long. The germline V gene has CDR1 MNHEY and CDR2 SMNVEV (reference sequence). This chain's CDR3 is CASSPGAGSWEMAQHF. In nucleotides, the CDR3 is TGTGCCAGCAGTCCCGGGGCAGGGTCTTGGGAAATGGCCCAGCATTTT.

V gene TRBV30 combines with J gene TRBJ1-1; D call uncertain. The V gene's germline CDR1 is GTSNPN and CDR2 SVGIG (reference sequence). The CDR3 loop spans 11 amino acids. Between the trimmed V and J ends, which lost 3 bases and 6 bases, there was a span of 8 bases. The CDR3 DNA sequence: TGTGCCTGGAGCCCAGACTCTGAAGCTTTCTTT. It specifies CAWSPDSEAFF.

The CDR3 spells CAISESNRYYEQYF. The CDR3 bases are TGTGCCATCAGTGAGTCTAACAGATATTACGAGCAGTACTTC. V and J are TRBV10-3 and TRBJ2-7; D is unresolved. Trimming took 0 bases from V and 4 from J, leaving 10 bases between them. CDR3 size: 14 residues. Germline-derived CDR1 and CDR2 are ENHRY and SYGVKD.

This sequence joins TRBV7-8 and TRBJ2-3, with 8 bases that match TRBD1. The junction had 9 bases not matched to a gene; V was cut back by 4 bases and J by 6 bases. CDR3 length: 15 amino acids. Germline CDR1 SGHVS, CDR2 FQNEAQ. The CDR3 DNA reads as TGTGCCAGCAGCTCGGGGACAGGCCGGACGGATACGCAGTATTTT. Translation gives CASSSGTGRTDTQYF.

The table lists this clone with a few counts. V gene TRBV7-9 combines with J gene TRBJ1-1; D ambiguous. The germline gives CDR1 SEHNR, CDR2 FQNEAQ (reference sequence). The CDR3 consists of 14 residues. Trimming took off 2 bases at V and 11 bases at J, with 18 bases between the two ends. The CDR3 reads CASSLPFGLGNAFF. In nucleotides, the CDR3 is TGTGCCAGCAGCTTACCCTTTGGTTTAGGGAATGCTTTCTTT.

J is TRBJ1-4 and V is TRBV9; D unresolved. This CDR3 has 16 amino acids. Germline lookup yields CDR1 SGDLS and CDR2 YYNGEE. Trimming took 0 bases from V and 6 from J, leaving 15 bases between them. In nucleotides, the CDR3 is TGTGCCAGCAGCGTAGGTGACGCCGAGGAGGATGAAAAACTGTTTTTT. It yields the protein CASSVGDAEEDEKLFF. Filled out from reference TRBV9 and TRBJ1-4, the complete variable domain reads DSGVTQTPKHLITATGQRVTLRCSPRSGDLSVYWYQQSLDQGLQFLIQYYNGEERAKGNILERFSAQQFPDLHSELNLSSLELGDSALYFCASSVGDAEEDEKLFFGSGTQLSVL.

The CDR3 bases are TGTGCCACCGAGGGGCAGGGGGCCTACGAGCAGTACTTC. This gives the protein CATEGQGAYEQYF. The J gene is TRBJ2-7, the V gene TRBV6-6; 7 bases map to TRBD1. Germline V gene data show CDR1 as MNHNY and CDR2 as SVGAGI (reference sequence). The CDR3 covers 13 residues. V was pared by 10 bases and J by 2 bases, with 8 bases of the junction left unmatched.

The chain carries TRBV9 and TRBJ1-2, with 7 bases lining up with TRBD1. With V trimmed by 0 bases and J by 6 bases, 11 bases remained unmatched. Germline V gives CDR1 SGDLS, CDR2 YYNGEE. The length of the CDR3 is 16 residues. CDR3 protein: CASSVDDRAVWDGYTF. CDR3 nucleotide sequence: TGTGCCAGCAGCGTAGACGACAGGGCCGTGTGGGATGGCTACACCTTC. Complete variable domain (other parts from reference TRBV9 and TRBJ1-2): DSGVTQTPKHLITATGQRVTLRCSPRSGDLSVYWYQQSLDQGLQFLIQYYNGEERAKGNILERFSAQQFPDLHSELNLSSLELGDSALYFCASSVDDRAVWDGYTFGSGTRLTVV.

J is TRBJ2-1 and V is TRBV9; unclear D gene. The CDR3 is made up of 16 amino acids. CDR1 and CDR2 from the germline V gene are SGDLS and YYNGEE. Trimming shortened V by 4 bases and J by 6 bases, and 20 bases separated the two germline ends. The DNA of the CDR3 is TGTGCCAGCAGCCCTTCTAATTATCTTGTGACCAATGAGCAGTTCTTC. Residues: CASSPSNYLVTNEQFF.

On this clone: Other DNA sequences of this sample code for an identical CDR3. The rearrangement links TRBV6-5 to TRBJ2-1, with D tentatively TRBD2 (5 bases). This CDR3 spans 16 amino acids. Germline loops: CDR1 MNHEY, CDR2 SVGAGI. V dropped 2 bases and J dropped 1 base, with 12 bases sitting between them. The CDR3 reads CASSYLGGSSYNEQFF. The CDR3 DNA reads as TGTGCCAGCAGTTACCTGGGCGGGTCATCCTACAATGAGCAGTTCTTC.

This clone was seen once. The CDR3 nucleotides read TGTGCCAGCAGCACCGGGACGGACCTCTATGGCTACACCTTC. This sequence encodes CASSTGTDLYGYTF. The chain recombines TRBV13 with TRBJ1-2; perhaps TRBD1 as D (5 bases). V shed 5 bases and J shed 4 bases, with 14 bases lying between them. CDR1 and CDR2 (germline): PRHDT, FYEKMQ (reference sequence). The CDR3 consists of 14 residues.

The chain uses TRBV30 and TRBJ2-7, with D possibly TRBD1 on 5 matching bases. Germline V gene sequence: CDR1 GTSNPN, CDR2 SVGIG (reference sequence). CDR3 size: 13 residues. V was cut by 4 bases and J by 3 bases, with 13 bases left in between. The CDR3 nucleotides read TGTGCCTGGACGGACACTGCCAACTACGAGCAGTACTTC. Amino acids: CAWTDTANYEQYF.

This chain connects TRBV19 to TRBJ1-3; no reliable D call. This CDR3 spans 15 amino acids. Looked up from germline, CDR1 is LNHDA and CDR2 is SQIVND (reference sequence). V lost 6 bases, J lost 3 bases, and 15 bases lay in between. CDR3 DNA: TGTGCCAGTAGGCCCACCGGCGTTCTTGGAAACACCATATATTTT. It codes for CASRPTGVLGNTIYF.

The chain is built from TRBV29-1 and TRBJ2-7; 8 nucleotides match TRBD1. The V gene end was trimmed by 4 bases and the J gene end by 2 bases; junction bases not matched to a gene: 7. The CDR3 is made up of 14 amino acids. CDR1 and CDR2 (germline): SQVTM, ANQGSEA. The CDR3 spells CSVVEGTGPYEQYF. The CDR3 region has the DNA TGCAGCGTTGTAGAGGGGACAGGACCCTACGAGCAGTACTTC.

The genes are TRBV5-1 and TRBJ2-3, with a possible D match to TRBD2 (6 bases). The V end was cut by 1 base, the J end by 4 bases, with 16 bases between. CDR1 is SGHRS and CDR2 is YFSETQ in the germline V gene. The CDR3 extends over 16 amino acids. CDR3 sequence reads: CASSLLGGAGADTQYF. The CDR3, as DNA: TGCGCCAGCAGCTTGTTAGGAGGGGCCGGCGCAGATACGCAGTATTTT.

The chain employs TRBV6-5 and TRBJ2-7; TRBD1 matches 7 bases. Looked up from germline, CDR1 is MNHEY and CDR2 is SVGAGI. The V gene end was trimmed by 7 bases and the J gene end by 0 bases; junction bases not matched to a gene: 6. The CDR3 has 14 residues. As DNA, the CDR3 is TGTGCCAGCACCGGACAGGATTCCTCCTACGAGCAGTACTTC. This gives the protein CASTGQDSSYEQYF.

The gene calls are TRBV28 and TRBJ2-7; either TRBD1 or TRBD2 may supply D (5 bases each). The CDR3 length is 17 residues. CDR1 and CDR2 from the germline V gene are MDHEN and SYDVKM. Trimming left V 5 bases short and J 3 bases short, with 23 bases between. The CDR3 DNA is TGTGCCAGCAGTCCGAGGGGCTCTATCTTGGGGTTCTACGAGCAGTACTTC. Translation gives CASSPRGSILGFYEQYF.

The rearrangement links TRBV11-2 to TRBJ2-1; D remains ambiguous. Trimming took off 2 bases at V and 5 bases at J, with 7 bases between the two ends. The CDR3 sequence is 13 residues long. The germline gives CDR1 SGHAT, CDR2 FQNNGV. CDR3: CASSLMVNNEQFF. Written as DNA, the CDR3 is TGTGCCAGCAGCTTAATGGTCAACAATGAGCAGTTCTTC.

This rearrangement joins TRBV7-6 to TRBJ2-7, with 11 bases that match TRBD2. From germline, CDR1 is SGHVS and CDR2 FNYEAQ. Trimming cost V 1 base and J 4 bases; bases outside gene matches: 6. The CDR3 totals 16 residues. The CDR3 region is CASSLVLAGDKYEQYF. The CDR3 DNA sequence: TGTGCCAGCAGCTTAGTACTAGCGGGAGATAAGTACGAGCAGTACTTC.

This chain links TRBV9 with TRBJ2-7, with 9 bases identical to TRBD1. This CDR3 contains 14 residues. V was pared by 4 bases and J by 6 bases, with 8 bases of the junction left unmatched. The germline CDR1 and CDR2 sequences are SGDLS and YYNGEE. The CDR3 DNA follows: TGTGCCAGCAGCCAATGGGACAGGGTTTTCGAGCAGTACTTC. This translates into CASSQWDRVFEQYF. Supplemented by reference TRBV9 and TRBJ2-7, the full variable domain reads DSGVTQTPKHLITATGQRVTLRCSPRSGDLSVYWYQQSLDQGLQFLIQYYNGEERAKGNILERFSAQQFPDLHSELNLSSLELGDSALYFCASSQWDRVFEQYFGPGTRLTVT.

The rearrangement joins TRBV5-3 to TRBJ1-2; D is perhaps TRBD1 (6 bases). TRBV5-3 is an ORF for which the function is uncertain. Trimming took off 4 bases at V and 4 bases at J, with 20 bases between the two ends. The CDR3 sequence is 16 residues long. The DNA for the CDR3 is TGTGCCAGAAGCCGGGCGGGGGCGCAGGAGCTCTATGGCTACACCTTC. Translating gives CARSRAGAQELYGYTF.